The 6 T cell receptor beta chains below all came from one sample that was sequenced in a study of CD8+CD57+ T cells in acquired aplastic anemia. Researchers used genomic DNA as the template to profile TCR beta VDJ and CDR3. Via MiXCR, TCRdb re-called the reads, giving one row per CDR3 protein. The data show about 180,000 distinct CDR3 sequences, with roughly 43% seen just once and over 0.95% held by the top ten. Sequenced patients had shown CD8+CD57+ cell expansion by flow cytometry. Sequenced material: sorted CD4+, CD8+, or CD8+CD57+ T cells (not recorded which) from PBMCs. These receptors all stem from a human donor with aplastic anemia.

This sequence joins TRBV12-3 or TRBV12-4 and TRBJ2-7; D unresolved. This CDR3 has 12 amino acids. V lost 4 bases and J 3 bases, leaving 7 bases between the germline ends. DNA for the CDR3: TGTGCCAGCAGTTCCCTAGACTACGAGCAGTACTTC. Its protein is CASSSLDYEQYF.

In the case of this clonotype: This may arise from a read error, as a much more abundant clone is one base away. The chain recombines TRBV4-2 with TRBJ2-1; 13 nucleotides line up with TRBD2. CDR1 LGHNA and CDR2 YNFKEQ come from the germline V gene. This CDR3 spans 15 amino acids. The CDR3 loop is CASSPRLAGGNERFF. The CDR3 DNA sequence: TGTGCCAGCAGCCCCCGACTAGCGGGGGGAAATGAGCGGTTCTTC.

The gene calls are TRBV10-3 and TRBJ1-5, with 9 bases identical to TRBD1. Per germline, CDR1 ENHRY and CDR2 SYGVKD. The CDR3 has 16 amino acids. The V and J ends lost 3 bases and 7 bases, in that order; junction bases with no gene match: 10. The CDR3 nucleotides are TGTGCCATCAGTGACCAAAAACAGGGGGCCGGACAGCCCCAGCATTTT. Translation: CAISDQKQGAGQPQHF.

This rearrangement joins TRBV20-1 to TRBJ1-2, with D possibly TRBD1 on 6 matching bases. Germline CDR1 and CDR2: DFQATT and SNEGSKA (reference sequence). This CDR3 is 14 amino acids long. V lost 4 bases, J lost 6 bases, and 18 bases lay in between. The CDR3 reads CSATDPRGENGYTF. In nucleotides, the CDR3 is TGCAGTGCTACCGACCCTAGGGGGGAGAATGGCTACACCTTC.

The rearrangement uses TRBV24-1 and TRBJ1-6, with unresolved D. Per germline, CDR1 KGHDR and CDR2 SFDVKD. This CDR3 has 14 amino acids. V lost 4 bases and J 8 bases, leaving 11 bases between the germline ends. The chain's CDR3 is CATSDPGSDSPLHF. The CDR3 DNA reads TGTGCCACCAGTGACCCAGGATCTGATTCACCCCTCCACTTT.

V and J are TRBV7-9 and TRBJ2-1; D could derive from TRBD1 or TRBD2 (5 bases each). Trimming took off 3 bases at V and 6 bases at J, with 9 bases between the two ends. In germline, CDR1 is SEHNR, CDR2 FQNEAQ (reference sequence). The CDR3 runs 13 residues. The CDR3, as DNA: TGTGCCAGCAGCTTGGATGGGGGCAATGAGCAGTTCTTC. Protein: CASSLDGGNEQFF. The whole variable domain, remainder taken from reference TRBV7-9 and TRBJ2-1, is DTGVSQNPRHKITKRGQNVTFRCDPISEHNRLYWYRQTLGQGPEFLTYFQNEAQLEKSRLLSDRFSAERPKGSFSTLEIQRTEQGDSAMYLCASSLDGGNEQFFGPGTRLTVL.